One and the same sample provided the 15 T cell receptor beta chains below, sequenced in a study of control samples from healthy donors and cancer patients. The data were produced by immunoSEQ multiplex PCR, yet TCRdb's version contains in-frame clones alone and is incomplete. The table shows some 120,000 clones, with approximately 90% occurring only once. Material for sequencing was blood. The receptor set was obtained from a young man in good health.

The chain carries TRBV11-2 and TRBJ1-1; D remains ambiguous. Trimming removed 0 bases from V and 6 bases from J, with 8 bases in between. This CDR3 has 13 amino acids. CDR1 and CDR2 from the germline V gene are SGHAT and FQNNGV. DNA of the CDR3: TGTGCCAGCAGCTTAGACATGGGAGCTGAAGCTTTCTTT. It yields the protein CASSLDMGAEAFF.

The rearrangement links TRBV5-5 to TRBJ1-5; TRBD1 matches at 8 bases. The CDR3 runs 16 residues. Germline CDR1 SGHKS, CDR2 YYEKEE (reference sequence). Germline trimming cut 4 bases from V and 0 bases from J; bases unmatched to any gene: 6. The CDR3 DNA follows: TGTGCCAGCAGCCCCGGACAGGGTCGTAGCAATCAGCCCCAGCATTTT. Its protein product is CASSPGQGRSNQPQHF.

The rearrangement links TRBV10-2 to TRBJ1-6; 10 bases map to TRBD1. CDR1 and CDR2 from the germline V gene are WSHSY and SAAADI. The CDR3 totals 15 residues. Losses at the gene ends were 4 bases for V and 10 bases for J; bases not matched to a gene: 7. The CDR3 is CASSVIGQGGSPLHF. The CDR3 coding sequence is TGCGCCAGCAGTGTCATAGGACAGGGGGGGTCACCCCTCCACTTT.

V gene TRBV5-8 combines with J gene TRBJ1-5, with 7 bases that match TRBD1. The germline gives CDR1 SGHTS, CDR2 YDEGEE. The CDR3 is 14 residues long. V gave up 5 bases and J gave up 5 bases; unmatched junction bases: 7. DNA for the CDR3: TGTGCCAGCAGTCGACAGGGACTTTATCAGCCCCAGCATTTT. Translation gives CASSRQGLYQPQHF.

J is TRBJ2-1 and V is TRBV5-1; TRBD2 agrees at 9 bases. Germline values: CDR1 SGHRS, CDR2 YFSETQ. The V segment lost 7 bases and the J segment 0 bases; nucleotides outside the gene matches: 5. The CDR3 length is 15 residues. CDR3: CASHAAGGSYNEQFF. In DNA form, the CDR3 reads TGCGCCAGCCACGCAGCGGGGGGCTCCTACAATGAGCAGTTCTTC.

The CDR3 reads CASSQETDDQETQYF. CDR3 nucleotide sequence: TGTGCCAGCAGCCAAGAAACAGACGACCAAGAGACCCAGTACTTC. The chain is built from TRBV4-2 and TRBJ2-5; D is ambiguous. Between the trimmed V and J ends, which lost 0 bases and 0 bases, there was a span of 8 bases. The V gene's germline CDR1 is LGHNA and CDR2 YNFKEQ. The CDR3 runs to 15 residues.

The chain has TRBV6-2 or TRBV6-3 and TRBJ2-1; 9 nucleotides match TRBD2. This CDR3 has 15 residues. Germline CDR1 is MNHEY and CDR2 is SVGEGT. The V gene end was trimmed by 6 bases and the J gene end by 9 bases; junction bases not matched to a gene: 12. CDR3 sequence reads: CASSLGTSPSSEQFF. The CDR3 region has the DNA TGTGCCAGCAGCCTAGGGACTAGCCCCTCGAGTGAGCAGTTCTTC.

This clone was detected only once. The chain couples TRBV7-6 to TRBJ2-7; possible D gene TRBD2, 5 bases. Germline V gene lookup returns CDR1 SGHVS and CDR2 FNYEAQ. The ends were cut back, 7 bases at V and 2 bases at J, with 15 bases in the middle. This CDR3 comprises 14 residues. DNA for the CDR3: TGTGCCAGCACCGTTGGGTCGGGGACCTACGAGCAGTACTTC. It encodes CASTVGSGTYEQYF.

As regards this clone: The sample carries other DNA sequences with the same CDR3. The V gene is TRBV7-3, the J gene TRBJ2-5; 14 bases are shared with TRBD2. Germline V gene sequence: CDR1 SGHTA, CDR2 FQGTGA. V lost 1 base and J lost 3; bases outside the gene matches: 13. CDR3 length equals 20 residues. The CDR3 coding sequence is TGTGCCAGCAGCTTAAGGAAGACGGGACTAGCGGGGGCCGGGAAAGAGACCCAGTACTTC. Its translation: CASSLRKTGLAGAGKETQYF.

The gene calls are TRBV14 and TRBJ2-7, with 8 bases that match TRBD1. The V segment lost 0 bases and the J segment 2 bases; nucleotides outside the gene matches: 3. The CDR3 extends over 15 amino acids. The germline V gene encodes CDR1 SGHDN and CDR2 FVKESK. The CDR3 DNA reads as TGTGCCAGCAGCCAAGAAGGACAGGGCCCCTACGAGCAGTACTTC. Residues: CASSQEGQGPYEQYF.

The CDR3 is CASSLGQIEAFF. The CDR3 DNA reads TGTGCCAGCAGTTTGGGACAAATCGAAGCTTTCTTT. The rearrangement links TRBV2 to TRBJ1-1; D perhaps matches TRBD1 (6 bases). This CDR3 comprises 12 residues. Trimming left V 5 bases short and J 8 bases short, with 12 bases between. In germline, CDR1 is SNHLY, CDR2 FYNNEI.

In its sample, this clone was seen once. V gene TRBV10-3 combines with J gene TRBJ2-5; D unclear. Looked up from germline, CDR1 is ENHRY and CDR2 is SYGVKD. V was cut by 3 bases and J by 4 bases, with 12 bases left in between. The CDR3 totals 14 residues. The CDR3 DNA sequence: TGTGCCATCAGTGAACTGAATCAAGGAGAGACCCAGTACTTC. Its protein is CAISELNQGETQYF.

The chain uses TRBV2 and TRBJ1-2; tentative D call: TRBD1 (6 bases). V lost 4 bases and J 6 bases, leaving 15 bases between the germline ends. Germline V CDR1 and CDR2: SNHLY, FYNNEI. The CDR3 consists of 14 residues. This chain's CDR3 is CASSANRVGHGYTF. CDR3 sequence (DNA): TGTGCCAGCAGTGCTAACAGGGTGGGCCATGGCTACACCTTC. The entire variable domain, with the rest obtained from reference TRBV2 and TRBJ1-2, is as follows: EPEVTQTPSHQVTQMGQEVILRCVPISNHLYFYWYRQILGQKVEFLVSFYNNEISEKSEIFDDQFSVERPDGSNFTLKIRSTKLEDSAMYFCASSANRVGHGYTFGSGTRLTVV.

The CDR3 DNA reads TGCGCCAGCAGTGGGACAGGCGACCCCGGGGAGCTGTTTTTT. Protein product: CASSGTGDPGELFF. The V and J genes are TRBV10-1 and TRBJ2-2; 7 bases line up with TRBD1. The V gene's germline CDR1 is WNHNN and CDR2 SYGVQD (reference sequence). This CDR3 has 14 amino acids. Trimming took 4 bases from V and 6 from J; bases not matched to a gene: 5.

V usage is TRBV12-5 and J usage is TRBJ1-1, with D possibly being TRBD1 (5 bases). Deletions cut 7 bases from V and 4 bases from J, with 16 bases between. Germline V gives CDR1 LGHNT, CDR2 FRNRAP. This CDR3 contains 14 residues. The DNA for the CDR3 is TGTGCTAGTGCCCCCGCCCAGGGAGGCACTGAAGCTTTCTTT. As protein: CASAPAQGGTEAFF.